These 9 T cell receptor beta chains share one sample of origin, sequenced in a study of T cell responses to AZD1222 COVID-19 vaccine. Clones were sequenced by immunoSEQ multiplex PCR, and TCRdb holds only the in-frame ones, with some missing. Of tens of thousands of clones listed, about 91% are singletons. Sequences were derived from peripheral blood, sampled 28 days after the second AZD1222 dose. All receptors derive from an adult who received the AZD1222 COVID-19 vaccine.

The V call is TRBV7-9, the J call TRBJ2-3, with D possibly matching TRBD1 (6 bases). Germline V gene data show CDR1 as SEHNR and CDR2 as FQNEAQ (reference sequence). The CDR3 contains 15 residues. Trimming left V 5 bases short and J 0 bases short, with 12 bases between. This CDR3 reads CASSPGQTSTDTQYF. The CDR3 nucleotides are TGTGCCAGCAGCCCCGGACAGACTAGCACAGATACGCAGTATTTT.

V usage is TRBV24-1 and J usage is TRBJ2-7; possibly TRBD1 or TRBD2 for D (7 bases each). The CDR3 totals 15 residues. Germline V lookup: CDR1 KGHDR, CDR2 SFDVKD. The V end lost 12 bases, the J end lost 7 bases, and 27 bases lay between the germline ends. For the CDR3, the DNA is TGTGCCGCAGGGGGGGGAGGGGGGCGGGCCACGGAGCAGTACGTC. It is translated as CAAGGGGGRATEQYV.

The genes are TRBV3-1 (or the pseudogene TRBV3-2) and TRBJ2-4, with D possibly TRBD2 on 6 matching bases. This CDR3 region has 17 residues. The V and J ends lost 0 bases and 0 bases respectively, with 12 bases between them. Germline lookup yields CDR1 LGHDT and CDR2 YNNKEL (reference sequence). CDR3 nucleotides: TGTGCCAGCAGCCAAGACGGGACTGCGATAGCCAAAAACATTCAGTACTTC. This gives the protein CASSQDGTAIAKNIQYF.

The gene calls are TRBV19 and TRBJ1-2; 7 positions agree with TRBD1. The CDR3 length is 15 residues. Per germline, CDR1 LNHDA and CDR2 SQIVND (reference sequence). Unmatched junction bases numbered 5, after V lost 1 base and J lost 3 bases. CDR3 region: CASSIGRQGHYGYTF. The CDR3 bases are TGTGCCAGTAGTATAGGGAGACAGGGTCACTATGGCTACACCTTC.

The CDR3 spells CASSPGTANTGELFF. DNA for the CDR3: TGTGCCAGCAGTCCTGGGACAGCGAACACCGGGGAGCTGTTTTTT. V and J are TRBV27 and TRBJ2-2; 7 positions match TRBD1. Germline CDR1 reads MNHEY; CDR2 reads SMNVEV (reference sequence). This CDR3 has 15 residues. V gave up 5 bases and J gave up 0 bases; unmatched junction bases: 3.

The chain uses TRBV30 and TRBJ2-7, with D perhaps given as TRBD1 or TRBD2 (6 bases each). The V gene's germline CDR1 is GTSNPN and CDR2 SVGIG (reference sequence). The CDR3 contains 11 residues. V lost 8 bases and J lost 6, with 14 bases in between. The CDR3 protein is CALGRGLEQYF. CDR3 nucleotide sequence: TGTGCCCTAGGACGGGGGCTCGAGCAGTACTTC.

V is TRBV2 and J is TRBJ2-7; D call uncertain. Germline-derived CDR1 and CDR2 are SNHLY and FYNNEI. The CDR3 sequence is 13 residues long. V lost 3 bases and J 8 bases, leaving 14 bases between the germline ends. The CDR3 bases are TGTGCCAGCAGTGACAGTAGCCCCAGAAAGCAGTACGTC. Encoded protein: CASSDSSPRKQYV.

The J gene is TRBJ2-1, the V gene TRBV24-1, with 8 bases that match TRBD2. With V trimmed by 9 bases and J by 3 bases, 18 bases remained unmatched. The CDR3 loop spans 18 amino acids. Germline V CDR1 and CDR2: KGHDR, SFDVKD. The chain's CDR3 is CATGIGGALAGLYNEQFF. CDR3 sequence (DNA): TGTGCCACCGGGATAGGGGGGGCTCTAGCGGGCCTCTACAATGAGCAGTTCTTC.

The gene calls are TRBV25-1 and TRBJ1-2; TRBD1 matches at 9 bases. J lost 2 bases, V lost 1 base, and 8 bases had no gene match. The CDR3 runs to 17 residues. Germline lookup yields CDR1 MGHDK and CDR2 SYGVNS. The CDR3 DNA reads TGTGCCAGCAGTGAATTGGGACAGGGAGATAGCAACTATGGCTACACCTTC. Protein: CASSELGQGDSNYGYTF.